Shown below are 6 T cell receptor beta chains from a single sample sequenced in a study of shared clonotypes between healthy human individuals. Repertoires were generated with immunoSEQ multiplex PCR, while TCRdb's copy carries only in-frame clones and drops some. The data show more than 550,000 clones, with 90% seen just once and 34% held by the top ten. Sequenced: memory CD8+ T cells from PBMCs. Subset here: CD45RO+ cells pooled with CCR7-negative TemRA cells. These receptors all stem from a young man in good health. Some clones in this sample may be carry-over from other donors' samples.

V usage is TRBV2 and J usage is TRBJ2-7; D could derive from TRBD1 or TRBD2 (5 bases each). Germline assignment: CDR1 SNHLY and CDR2 FYNNEI. Trimming stripped 8 bases from V and 4 bases from J, with 24 bases between. The length of the CDR3 is 16 residues. The CDR3 region is CASARDPAQEGYEQYF. The CDR3 bases are TGTGCCAGCGCCCGGGACCCCGCTCAAGAGGGTTACGAGCAGTACTTC.

The DNA for the CDR3 is TGTGCCAGTAGTATACCCACGGATGGCTACACCTTC. This sequence encodes CASSIPTDGYTF. This rearrangement joins TRBV19 to TRBJ1-2; D unclear. Trimming stripped 2 bases from V and 6 bases from J, with 7 bases between. The CDR3 has 12 amino acids. Germline V gives CDR1 LNHDA, CDR2 SQIVND (reference sequence).

The rearrangement joins TRBV9 to TRBJ2-7, with D tentatively TRBD1 or TRBD2 (6 bases each). Trimming took 4 bases from V and 3 from J, leaving 17 bases between them. This CDR3 contains 15 residues. Germline V gene lookup returns CDR1 SGDLS and CDR2 YYNGEE. Here the CDR3 reads CASSPVGGGYYEQYF. CDR3 nucleotides: TGTGCCAGCAGCCCGGTAGGGGGAGGCTACTACGAGCAGTACTTC.

DNA for the CDR3: TGCGCCAGCAGCCTGGGGGCAGGGGGCGATAGCTCCTACGAGCAGTACTTC. This encodes CASSLGAGGDSSYEQYF. V is TRBV4-1 and J is TRBJ2-7, with 8 nucleotides matching TRBD1. After removal of 4 bases from V and 0 bases from J, the junction contained 11 bases not matched to a gene. Germline V gene lookup returns CDR1 MGHRA and CDR2 YSYEKL. This CDR3 region has 17 residues.

The chain recombines TRBV19 with TRBJ2-7; TRBD1 is a possible D gene (5 bases). V shed 2 bases and J shed 2 bases, with 19 bases lying between them. The CDR3 runs 17 residues. The germline V gene has CDR1 LNHDA and CDR2 SQIVND (reference sequence). The CDR3 nucleotides read TGTGCCAGTAGTATAACCCCGACAGAGATAACAACCTACGAGCAGTACTTC. Translated, it gives CASSITPTEITTYEQYF.

This sequence joins TRBV4-3 and TRBJ2-2; D is unclear. The CDR3 is 17 amino acids. Germline CDR1 LGHNA, CDR2 YSLEER. The V end lost 0 bases, the J end lost 4 bases, and 15 bases lay between the germline ends. CDR3 DNA sequence: TGCGCCAGCAGCCAAGATCACCCAGGCTTCATCACCGGGGAGCTGTTTTTT. Amino acid sequence: CASSQDHPGFITGELFF.